What follows are 17 T cell receptor beta chains derived from one specimen sequenced in a study of technical replicates of blood from a few donors. Here immunoSEQ multiplex PCR was the method, and the copy in TCRdb shows in-frame clones only, minus some. The data show about 73,000 clones, roughly 93% seen once. Material: T cells isolated from PBMCs. The receptors derive from a human donor in good health.

The J gene is TRBJ1-1, the V gene TRBV5-1, with a weak D call TRBD1 (6 bases). Germline V lookup: CDR1 SGHRS, CDR2 YFSETQ. Trimming removed 7 bases from V and 6 bases from J, with 22 bases in between. This CDR3 contains 15 residues. The DNA for the CDR3 is TGCGCCAGCCGAACCAGTGTCCAGGGGTTCGCTGAAGCTTTCTTT. As protein: CASRTSVQGFAEAFF.

This clone came up once. The rearrangement links TRBV5-6 to TRBJ2-5; 9 bases align to TRBD2. The length of the CDR3 is 16 residues. The germline gives CDR1 SGHDT, CDR2 YYEEEE. The trim removed 6 bases at V and 2 bases at J, leaving 11 bases unmatched. Written as DNA, the CDR3 is TGTGCCAGCACCGAAAAGGGACTAGCATTTCAAGAGACCCAGTACTTC. Translation: CASTEKGLAFQETQYF.

The chain joins TRBV5-4 to TRBJ1-4; 9 nucleotides line up with TRBD1. There are 16 residues in the CDR3. The V gene's germline CDR1 is SGHNT and CDR2 YYREEE (reference sequence). The trim removed 3 bases at V and 7 bases at J, leaving 10 bases unmatched. The CDR3 region has the DNA TGTGCCAGCAGCTCCACTGGGACAGGGTGGTCTGAAAAACTGTTTTTT. It is translated as CASSSTGTGWSEKLFF.

The chain combines TRBV2 with TRBJ2-1, with TRBD1 matching 7 bases. The V gene end was trimmed by 3 bases and the J gene end by 9 bases; junction bases not matched to a gene: 2. In germline, CDR1 is SNHLY, CDR2 FYNNEI. The length of the CDR3 is 12 residues. Written as DNA, the CDR3 is TGTGCCAGCAGTGACAGGGGGTTTGAGCAGTTCTTC. This gives the protein CASSDRGFEQFF.

This clone was seen a single time. This chain joins TRBV11-1 and TRBJ2-7; D is unresolved. The CDR3 runs 12 residues. Germline lookup yields CDR1 SGHAT and CDR2 FQDESV (reference sequence). V dropped 5 bases and J dropped 4 bases, with 9 bases sitting between them. CDR3 DNA: TGTGCCAGCAGCCTTACAGAGTACGAGCAGTACTTC. Translated, it gives CASSLTEYEQYF.

The V gene is TRBV6-6, the J gene TRBJ2-7; tentatively, D is TRBD2 (5 bases). Looked up from germline, CDR1 is MNHNY and CDR2 is SVGAGI (reference sequence). The CDR3 runs 13 residues. Trimming removed 5 bases from V and 7 bases from J, with 15 bases in between. The CDR3 sequence is CASSTGQPGEQYF. The CDR3, as DNA: TGTGCCAGCAGTACCGGGCAACCGGGGGAGCAGTACTTC.

The V call is TRBV2, the J call TRBJ2-7, with 9 bases that match TRBD2. Trimming at V came to 11 bases and at J to 3 bases, leaving 8 bases not matched to a gene. The V gene's germline CDR1 is SNHLY and CDR2 FYNNEI. This CDR3 is 13 amino acids long. The CDR3 reads CAGGASGNYEQYF. In nucleotides, the CDR3 is TGTGCCGGCGGGGCTAGCGGGAACTACGAGCAGTACTTC. Supplemented by reference TRBV2 and TRBJ2-7, the full variable domain reads EPEVTQTPSHQVTQMGQEVILRCVPISNHLYFYWYRQILGQKVEFLVSFYNNEISEKSEIFDDQFSVERPDGSNFTLKIRSTKLEDSAMYFCAGGASGNYEQYFGPGTRLTVT.

The J gene is TRBJ2-3, the V gene TRBV30; 7 bases agree with TRBD1. V lost 2 bases and J lost 2; bases outside the gene matches: 10. Germline lookup yields CDR1 GTSNPN and CDR2 SVGIG (reference sequence). The CDR3 covers 16 residues. CDR3 sequence: CAWSLGQEYNTDTQYF. Written as DNA, the CDR3 is TGTGCCTGGAGTCTAGGACAGGAATATAACACAGATACGCAGTATTTT.

This chain uses TRBV5-1 with TRBJ1-6; 7 bases are shared with TRBD1. V was pared by 4 bases and J by 4 bases, with 11 bases of the junction left unmatched. CDR3 size: 17 residues. Germline CDR1 and CDR2: SGHRS and YFSETQ. The CDR3 region is CASSTQPTGVYNSPLHF. The CDR3 region has the DNA TGCGCCAGCAGCACCCAACCTACAGGGGTATATAATTCACCCCTCCACTTT.

This clone turned up a few times. The chain carries TRBV9 and TRBJ1-1, with TRBD1 matching 8 bases. CDR1 and CDR2 from the germline V gene are SGDLS and YYNGEE. V lost 2 bases, J lost 6 bases, and 3 bases stayed unmatched. The CDR3 runs to 13 residues. CDR3 sequence reads: CASSVSGGSEAFF. The CDR3 coding sequence is TGTGCCAGCAGCGTCTCAGGGGGCTCTGAAGCTTTCTTT.

The gene calls are TRBV18 and TRBJ1-3, with D maybe TRBD1 (6 bases). Per germline, CDR1 KGHSH and CDR2 LQKENI. The CDR3 length is 13 residues. The CDR3: CVRGGQSGNTIYF. In DNA, the CDR3 is TGTGTCCGAGGCGGACAGTCCGGAAACACCATATATTTT.

The V call is TRBV15, the J call TRBJ2-1; D is ambiguous. Germline V gene data show CDR1 as LNHNV and CDR2 as YYDKDF (reference sequence). The CDR3 contains 15 residues. Trimming took off 1 base at V and 6 bases at J, with 13 bases between the two ends. This chain's CDR3 is CATSRVTSGSNEQFF. The CDR3 DNA reads TGTGCCACCAGCAGAGTAACCTCGGGTAGCAATGAGCAGTTCTTC. The whole variable domain, remainder taken from reference TRBV15 and TRBJ2-1, is DAMVIQNPRYQVTQFGKPVTLSCSQTLNHNVMYWYQQKSSQAPKLLFHYYDKDFNNEADTPDNFQSRRPNTSFCFLDIRSPGLGDTAMYLCATSRVTSGSNEQFFGPGTRLTVL.

The chain joins TRBV19 to TRBJ2-7; TRBD1 matches at 9 bases. Trimming cost V 4 bases and J 3 bases; bases outside gene matches: 10. Germline CDR1 is LNHDA and CDR2 is SQIVND (reference sequence). There are 16 residues in the CDR3. CDR3 in DNA: TGTGCCAGTAGTACCCCGGGACAGGGAGAGGGCTACGAGCAGTACTTC. Amino acid sequence: CASSTPGQGEGYEQYF.

This clone was found once. CDR3 region: CASSPSPSVYEQYF. CDR3 sequence (DNA): TGTGCCAGCAGCCCTTCCCCATCGGTATACGAGCAGTACTTC. The V and J genes are TRBV9 and TRBJ2-7, with D uncertain. V dropped 4 bases and J dropped 4 bases, with 15 bases sitting between them. CDR1 and CDR2 from the germline V gene are SGDLS and YYNGEE. The CDR3 has 14 amino acids.

The V call is TRBV11-2, the J call TRBJ2-3, with 11 bases lining up with TRBD2. The junction had 11 bases not matched to a gene; V was cut back by 6 bases and J by 6 bases. The CDR3 loop spans 16 amino acids. CDR1 SGHAT and CDR2 FQNNGV come from the germline V gene. Written as DNA, the CDR3 is TGTGCCAGCAGGACATTAACTTCTAGCGGGAGGGATACGCAGTATTTT. It is translated as CASRTLTSSGRDTQYF.

The table lists this clone with a few counts. This chain links TRBV27 with TRBJ2-1; tentatively, D is TRBD1 (6 bases). Germline values: CDR1 MNHEY, CDR2 SMNVEV (reference sequence). This CDR3 comprises 15 residues. Trimming removed 8 bases from V and 9 bases from J, with 23 bases in between. CDR3 in amino acids: CASFTGVGTIGEQFF. In DNA, the CDR3 is TGTGCCAGCTTTACCGGAGTAGGGACAATCGGTGAGCAGTTCTTC.

This chain joins TRBV28 and TRBJ1-2; no reliable D call. The V gene lost 10 bases and the J gene lost 1 base, with 10 bases spanning the gap. Germline V lookup: CDR1 MDHEN, CDR2 SYDVKM. The CDR3 is made up of 12 amino acids. The CDR3 region is CAIGSGNYGYTF. CDR3 nucleotide sequence: TGTGCCATCGGGAGTGGTAACTATGGCTACACCTTC.